This T cell receptor (beta chain) was sequenced in a study of control samples from healthy donors and cancer patients. Trimming took off 6 bases at V and 2 bases at J, with 5 bases between the two ends. This CDR3 is 12 amino acids long. Assay used: immunoSEQ multiplex PCR; TCRdb lists only in-frame clones, some missing. The sample holds about 180,000 clones, 90% seen once. The chain is built from TRBV12-3 or TRBV12-4 and TRBJ1-3, with D unclear. This clonotype was obtained from a woman aged 50 to 60 in good health. The sequencing input was blood. CDR3 amino acids: CASRKAGNTIYF. Written as DNA, the CDR3 is TGTGCCAGCAGAAAGGCTGGAAACACCATATATTTT.